What follows is one TCR beta chain and its context. What it binds is unknown. These data come from a study of T cells in Graves' hyperthyroidism and ophthalmopathy. Findings and caveats of the study: Within blood appeared most thyroid clonotypes that had expanded above 0.001.

Regions amplified from RNA transcripts were the TCR beta CDR3 regions. Researchers ran a first-round RT-PCR on the TCR CDR3 using the HTBI primer set. TCRdb itself ran the multiplex PCR reads through MiXCR, one entry per CDR3 protein. The sample records about half a million distinct CDR3 sequences, 20% to 25% being singletons. At least 3 on the Clinical Activity Score was recorded for ophthalmopathy patients, who also had NOSPECS grade at least 4 and duration under 3 months. Exclusion followed for patients with uncontrolled infection, other autoimmune disease, pregnancy or lactation. The V end was cut by 7 bases, the J end by 0 bases, with 18 bases between. Germline V gene sequence: CDR1 SGHAT, CDR2 FQNNGV. The CDR3 contains 16 residues.

The origin of this receptor is a woman between 70 and 85 years old with Graves' ophthalmopathy. The sample consisted of blood. This rearrangement joins TRBV11-2 to TRBJ1-1; unclear D gene. The CDR3 loop reads CASIILDGRLNTEAFF. The CDR3 region has the DNA TGTGCCAGCATTATCTTAGACGGACGTCTGAACACTGAAGCTTTCTTT. Variable domain in full (rest from reference TRBV11-2 and TRBJ1-1): EAGVAQSPRYKIIEKRQSVAFWCNPISGHATLYWYQQILGQGPKLLIQFQNNGVVDDSQLPKDRFSAERLKGVDSTLKIQPAKLEDSAVYLCASIILDGRLNTEAFFGQGTRLTVV.